This T cell receptor (beta chain) appears in the sequencing data of a study of T cells in Graves' hyperthyroidism and ophthalmopathy. From RNA transcripts, TCR beta CDR3 regions were amplified. The TCR CDR3 first-round RT-PCR relied on the HTBI primer set. TCRdb reprocessed the multiplex PCR reads via MiXCR and lists one record per CDR3 protein. The table has about 600,000 distinct CDR3 sequences, approximately 15% seen once; the top ten hold 7% to 9%. V was trimmed by 0 bases and J by 12 bases, leaving 12 bases between them. The CDR3 loop spans 13 amino acids. In germline, CDR1 is LGHNA, CDR2 YNFKEQ.

Sequencing was done on a sample of blood. The chain recombines TRBV4-2 with TRBJ2-1; perhaps TRBD1 as D (5 bases). This TCR was sampled from a woman aged 18-29 years with Graves' ophthalmopathy. DNA of the CDR3: TGTGCCAGCAGCCAAGACCTGACGCAGGGGCAGTTCTTC. Protein: CASSQDLTQGQFF.